A single sample is the source of the 4 T cell receptor beta chains below, sequenced in a study of blood T cell repertoires in COVID-19. Profiling relied on immunoSEQ multiplex PCR, and the TCRdb table lists in-frame clones only, not all of them. The repertoire holds 500,000 or so clones, with around 90% as singletons. Sequences were obtained from PBMCs or T cells enriched from blood (not recorded which). The receptors shown here come from a woman younger than 30 who had recovered from COVID-19.

The J gene is TRBJ1-1, the V gene TRBV5-1; D is possibly TRBD1 (5 bases). Germline values: CDR1 SGHRS, CDR2 YFSETQ. The CDR3 is made up of 15 amino acids. V lost 0 bases and J lost 0, with 9 bases in between. The CDR3 loop reads CASSLDGGMNTEAFF. CDR3 nucleotide sequence: TGCGCCAGCAGCTTGGACGGGGGGATGAACACTGAAGCTTTCTTT.

The chain recombines TRBV19 with TRBJ2-7, with no clear D. Per germline, CDR1 LNHDA and CDR2 SQIVND (reference sequence). The V and J ends lost 5 bases and 4 bases respectively, with 18 bases between them. The CDR3 sequence is 15 residues long. The chain's CDR3 is CASSLRLSAGYEQYF. In nucleotides, the CDR3 is TGTGCCAGTAGTCTCCGGTTGTCCGCCGGGTACGAGCAGTACTTC.

The V and J genes are TRBV30 and TRBJ2-1; weak D call: TRBD2 (6 bases). V was pared by 1 base and J by 2 bases, with 21 bases between. Germline CDR1 and CDR2: GTSNPN and SVGIG (reference sequence). The CDR3 is 18 amino acids. CDR3 region: CAWSALPGRGFPYNEQFF. As DNA, the CDR3 is TGTGCCTGGAGTGCCCTTCCGGGGCGGGGCTTCCCCTACAATGAGCAGTTCTTC.

The rearrangement joins TRBV5-1 to TRBJ2-1; possibly TRBD1 for D (6 bases). The length of the CDR3 is 14 residues. In germline, CDR1 is SGHRS, CDR2 YFSETQ. Trimming removed 4 bases at V and 0 bases at J, with 8 bases between. CDR3 nucleotides: TGCGCCAGCAGCGGGGGCCCCTCCTACAATGAGCAGTTCTTC. Amino acid sequence: CASSGGPSYNEQFF.